This entry lists 20 T cell receptor beta chains sequenced from one sample in a study of T cell clonotyping in hematopoietic cell transplantation. The repertoire was sequenced with immunoSEQ multiplex PCR; TCRdb's copy has only in-frame clones and lacks some. The repertoire holds fewer than 100,000 clones, with about 96% as singletons. This sample's time point: recipient sample about 28 days before transplant, after cytoreduction. The sequenced sample was peripheral blood mononuclear cells, obtained before stem cell transplant. These receptors came from a woman in her fifties or sixties with acute myeloid leukemia. Some clones in this sample may be carry-over from other donors' samples.

V gene TRBV7-3 combines with J gene TRBJ2-7; D may correspond to TRBD1 or TRBD2 (5 bases each). Germline loops: CDR1 SGHTA, CDR2 FQGTGA. This CDR3 contains 14 residues. V lost 3 bases and J 3 bases, leaving 12 bases between the germline ends. The CDR3 is CASSLGVSGYEQYF. The CDR3 DNA follows: TGTGCCAGCAGCTTGGGGGTATCAGGCTACGAGCAGTACTTC.

The chain employs TRBV30 and TRBJ2-2; D perhaps matches TRBD1 (6 bases). Trimming stripped 0 bases from V and 9 bases from J, with 8 bases between. The germline V gene encodes CDR1 GTSNPN and CDR2 SVGIG (reference sequence). This CDR3 is 12 amino acids long. CDR3 region: CAWSVQGRELFF. The CDR3 nucleotides are TGTGCCTGGAGTGTACAGGGAAGGGAGCTGTTTTTT.

With regard to this clone: The sample has other DNA sequences that encode this CDR3 too. The rearrangement joins TRBV7-2 to TRBJ1-2, with a weak D call TRBD1 (5 bases). The germline V gene has CDR1 SGHTA and CDR2 FQGNSA. Between the trimmed V and J ends, which lost 2 bases and 8 bases, there was a span of 9 bases. This CDR3 contains 12 residues. The CDR3 DNA follows: TGTGCCAGCAGCTTAAGCCGGGGGGGCTACACCTTC. This codes for CASSLSRGGYTF.

The V and J genes are TRBV19 and TRBJ1-5; 8 bases are shared with TRBD1. CDR1 is LNHDA and CDR2 is SQIVND in the germline V gene (reference sequence). V trimming: 4 bases; J trimming: 1 base; junction bases outside the gene matches: 3. The CDR3 has 15 amino acids. CDR3 in amino acids: CASSTGQGSNQPQHF. For the CDR3, the DNA is TGTGCCAGTAGTACCGGACAGGGCAGCAATCAGCCCCAGCATTTT.

In DNA form, the CDR3 reads TGTGCCAGCAGCGGCCTTAAGCAAAAGGGGGATTTTATGGCCGCGACGCAGTATTTT. Its translation: CASSGLKQKGDFMAATQYF. The V call is TRBV4-2, the J call TRBJ2-3; tentatively, D is TRBD1 (6 bases). V was clipped by 5 bases and J by 9 bases, with 33 bases between them. Germline V CDR1 and CDR2: LGHNA, YNFKEQ. The CDR3 spans 19 residues.

The rearrangement uses TRBV6-5 and TRBJ1-4; TRBD1 matches 12 bases. Germline values: CDR1 MNHEY, CDR2 SVGAGI. CDR3 length equals 15 residues. The ends lost 3 bases at V and 9 bases at J; junction bases unmatched: 5. The CDR3 coding sequence is TGTGCCAGCAGTTATAAGGGACAGGGGGCTCAAAAACTGTTTTTT. Translated: CASSYKGQGAQKLFF.

The chain carries TRBV27 and TRBJ2-7; TRBD2 aligns across 8 bases. With V trimmed by 0 bases and J by 3 bases, 7 bases remained unmatched. Germline V gene sequence: CDR1 MNHEY, CDR2 SMNVEV (reference sequence). CDR3 length equals 16 residues. For the CDR3, the DNA is TGTGCCAGCAGTTTATCGTCCCCAACTAGCGGCTACGAGCAGTACTTC. Translated: CASSLSSPTSGYEQYF.

The V and J genes are TRBV5-4 and TRBJ2-6; no clear D. CDR1 is SGHNT and CDR2 is YYREEE in the germline V gene (reference sequence). The length of the CDR3 is 17 residues. V shed 4 bases and J shed 0 bases, with 14 bases lying between them. The CDR3 DNA reads TGTGCCAGCAGCCCAGGCGGACGGTTCTCTGGGGCCAACGTCCTGACTTTC. Residues: CASSPGGRFSGANVLTF.

The rearrangement uses TRBV28 and TRBJ1-5; 11 bases match TRBD1. The CDR3 contains 16 residues. V lost 3 bases, J lost 6 bases, and 7 bases stayed unmatched. Germline V CDR1 and CDR2: MDHEN, SYDVKM. The CDR3 region has the DNA TGTGCCAGCAGTTTTGGGGGGACAGGGGGGTTTCAGCCCCAGCATTTT. It encodes CASSFGGTGGFQPQHF.

This clone is a singleton in its sample. The chain recombines TRBV5-1 with TRBJ2-3; 9 bases align to TRBD2. Germline V gene sequence: CDR1 SGHRS, CDR2 YFSETQ. The CDR3 loop spans 17 amino acids. The V segment lost 0 bases and the J segment 5 bases; nucleotides outside the gene matches: 10. CDR3 bases: TGCGCCAGCAGCTTGGTAGGGGCGGGAGGGCCCGTAGATACGCAGTATTTT. Residues: CASSLVGAGGPVDTQYF.

A few counts support this clone. The chain links TRBV27 to TRBJ1-1; TRBD1 matches at 7 bases. There are 15 residues in the CDR3. Germline V gives CDR1 MNHEY, CDR2 SMNVEV (reference sequence). V lost 4 bases and J lost 1; bases outside the gene matches: 6. CDR3: CASSSRDRPNTEAFF. CDR3 DNA: TGTGCCAGCAGTTCTAGGGACAGACCGAACACTGAAGCTTTCTTT.

The rearrangement joins TRBV14 to TRBJ1-2; no clear D gene. The germline CDR1 and CDR2 sequences are SGHDN and FVKESK. The CDR3 sequence is 15 residues long. V lost 0 bases, J lost 1 base, and 9 bases lay in between. This CDR3 reads CASSQDAGINYGYTF. The CDR3 DNA reads as TGTGCCAGCAGCCAAGATGCCGGAATTAACTATGGCTACACCTTC.

V is TRBV2 and J is TRBJ2-1; D remains unclear. V lost 5 bases and J 5 bases, leaving 4 bases between the germline ends. Germline-derived CDR1 and CDR2 are SNHLY and FYNNEI. The CDR3 has 11 residues. CDR3 nucleotide sequence: TGTGCCAGCAGTCCGAACAATGAGCAGTTCTTC. Protein product: CASSPNNEQFF.

This clone was seen once. The chain employs TRBV27 and TRBJ1-2; D is unresolved. This CDR3 is 15 amino acids long. CDR1 is MNHEY and CDR2 is SMNVEV in the germline V gene (reference sequence). V was cut by 0 bases and J by 2 bases, with 10 bases left in between. The CDR3 DNA is TGTGCCAGCAGTTTATCGAGCGGACGGAACTATGGCTACACCTTC. Its protein is CASSLSSGRNYGYTF.

The CDR3 region is CASRLDSYSYEQYF. CDR3 bases: TGTGCCAGCAGGCTGGACAGTTACTCCTACGAGCAGTACTTC. The chain has TRBV6-1 and TRBJ2-7, with D possibly being TRBD1 (6 bases). The CDR3 sequence is 14 residues long. Trimming removed 6 bases at V and 0 bases at J, with 12 bases between. Germline assignment: CDR1 MNHNS and CDR2 SASEGT.

The chain has TRBV28 and TRBJ2-7; D gene uncertain. CDR1 is MDHEN, CDR2 SYDVKM, per germline. Deletions cut 5 bases from V and 2 bases from J, with 19 bases between. The CDR3 consists of 16 residues. In DNA form, the CDR3 reads TGTGCCAGCAGTCCATCTCCCGGTAGGCCGCCCTACGAGCAGTACTTC. This encodes CASSPSPGRPPYEQYF.

The gene calls are TRBV27 and TRBJ2-1, with a tentative D call TRBD2 (6 bases). The V end was cut by 8 bases, the J end by 12 bases, with 23 bases between. This CDR3 has 14 residues. Per germline, CDR1 MNHEY and CDR2 SMNVEV (reference sequence). CDR3 nucleotide sequence: TGTGCCAGCCATCGGGCGGGATCCCTTAGTAGGCAGTTCTTC. Translating gives CASHRAGSLSRQFF.

The chain uses TRBV9 and TRBJ1-2; 11 nucleotides match TRBD1. Germline trimming cut 4 bases from V and 4 bases from J; bases unmatched to any gene: 15. CDR1 SGDLS and CDR2 YYNGEE come from the germline V gene. The CDR3 covers 18 residues. The CDR3 sequence: CASSTRGQGGDNFYGYTF. The CDR3 DNA is TGTGCCAGCAGCACCAGGGGACAGGGGGGAGACAACTTCTATGGCTACACCTTC.

The chain employs TRBV7-8 and TRBJ2-2, with unresolved D. The CDR3 has 13 residues. Per germline, CDR1 SGHVS and CDR2 FQNEAQ. Between the trimmed V and J ends, which lost 6 bases and 0 bases, there was a span of 5 bases. This CDR3 is CASRSTNTGELFF. CDR3 DNA: TGTGCCAGCAGATCAACGAACACCGGGGAGCTGTTTTTT.

This chain links TRBV6-5 with TRBJ1-5; TRBD1 matches 9 bases. V shed 3 bases, J shed 7 bases, and the junction held 10 bases outside the gene matches. The germline CDR1 and CDR2 sequences are MNHEY and SVGAGI. The CDR3 sequence is 16 residues long. In DNA form, the CDR3 reads TGTGCCAGCAGTTATTCCAGGGACAGGGAGGCCCAGCCCCAGCATTTT. Amino acids: CASSYSRDREAQPQHF.